This T cell receptor beta chain stems from a study of response to subunit inactivated influenza vaccine. CDR3 length: 14 residues. V was pared by 4 bases and J by 0 bases, with 6 bases between. CDR1 and CDR2 (germline): SNHLY, FYNNEI. Worth noting for this clonotype: The target antigen is unknown.

Using its own MiXCR run on the RT-PCR reads, TCRdb lists one record per CDR3 protein. The sample includes around 250,000 distinct CDR3 sequences, roughly an eighth of them seen just once. Overall study findings and caveats: The authors suggested that few new T cells are recruited per seasonal influenza vaccination.

Sequences were derived from non-naive T cells sorted from PBMCs, sampled about 14 days before vaccination. This chain uses TRBV2 with TRBJ2-2; unclear D gene. The sequence derives from a man over 45 who received an inactivated influenza vaccine. CDR3 in DNA: TGTGCCAGCAGTGTCCGGCCGAACACCGGGGAGCTGTTTTTT. This sequence encodes CASSVRPNTGELFF.